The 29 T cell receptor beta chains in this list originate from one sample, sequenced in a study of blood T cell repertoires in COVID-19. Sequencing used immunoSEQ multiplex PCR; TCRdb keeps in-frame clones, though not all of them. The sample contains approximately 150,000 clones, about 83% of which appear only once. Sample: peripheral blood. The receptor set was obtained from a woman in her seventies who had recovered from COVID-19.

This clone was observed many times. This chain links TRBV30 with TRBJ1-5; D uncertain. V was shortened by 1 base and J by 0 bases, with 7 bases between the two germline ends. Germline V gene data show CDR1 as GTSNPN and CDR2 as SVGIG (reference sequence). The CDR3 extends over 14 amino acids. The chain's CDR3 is CAWSGQYSNQPQHF. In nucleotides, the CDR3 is TGTGCCTGGAGTGGGCAGTATAGCAATCAGCCCCAGCATTTT.

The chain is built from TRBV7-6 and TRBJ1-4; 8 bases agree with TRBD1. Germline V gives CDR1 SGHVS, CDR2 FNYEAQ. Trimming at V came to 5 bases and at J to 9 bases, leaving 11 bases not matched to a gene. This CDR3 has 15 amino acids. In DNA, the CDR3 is TGTGCCAGCAGCCTTGAGCTCCCCAGGGGGCAAAAACTGTTTTTT. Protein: CASSLELPRGQKLFF.

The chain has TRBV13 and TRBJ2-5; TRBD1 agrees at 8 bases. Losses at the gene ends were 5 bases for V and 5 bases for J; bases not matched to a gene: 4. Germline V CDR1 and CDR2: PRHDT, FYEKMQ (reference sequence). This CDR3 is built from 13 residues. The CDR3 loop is CASSRRDRETQYF. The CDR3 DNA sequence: TGTGCCAGCAGCCGTCGGGACAGGGAGACCCAGTACTTC.

For the CDR3, the DNA is TGTGCCAGCAGACCCAGGGAGGGTTATGGCTACACCTTC. This codes for CASRPREGYGYTF. The chain recombines TRBV6-5 with TRBJ1-2, with D tentatively TRBD1 (5 bases). The CDR3 is 13 amino acids. In germline, CDR1 is MNHEY, CDR2 SVGAGI. V was clipped by 6 bases and J by 5 bases, with 13 bases between them.

The CDR3 sequence: CASSQGGSYEQYF. In nucleotides, the CDR3 is TGTGCCAGCAGCCAGGGTGGGTCCTACGAGCAGTACTTC. The V call is TRBV9, the J call TRBJ2-7, with D perhaps matching TRBD1 (5 bases). CDR3 size: 13 residues. The V end was cut by 4 bases, the J end by 1 base, with 9 bases between. Germline values: CDR1 SGDLS, CDR2 YYNGEE.

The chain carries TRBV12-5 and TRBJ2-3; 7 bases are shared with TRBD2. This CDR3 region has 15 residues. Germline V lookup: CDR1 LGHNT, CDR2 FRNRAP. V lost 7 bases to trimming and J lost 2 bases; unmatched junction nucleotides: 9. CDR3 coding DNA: TGTGCTAGTGCCCCCACGGGGGGTCACACAGATACGCAGTATTTT. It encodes CASAPTGGHTDTQYF.

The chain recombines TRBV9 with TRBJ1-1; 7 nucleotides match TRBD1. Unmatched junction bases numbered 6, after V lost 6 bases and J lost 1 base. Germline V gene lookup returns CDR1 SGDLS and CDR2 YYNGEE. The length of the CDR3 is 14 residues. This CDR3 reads CASNRGRQNTEAFF. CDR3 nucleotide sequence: TGTGCCAGCAACAGGGGACGGCAGAACACTGAAGCTTTCTTT.

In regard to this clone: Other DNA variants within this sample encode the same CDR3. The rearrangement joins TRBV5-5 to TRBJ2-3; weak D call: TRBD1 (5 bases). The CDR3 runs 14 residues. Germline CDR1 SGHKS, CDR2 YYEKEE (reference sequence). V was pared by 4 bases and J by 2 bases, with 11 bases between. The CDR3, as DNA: TGTGCCAGCAGCCTGGGGCCGAACACAGATACGCAGTATTTT. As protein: CASSLGPNTDTQYF.

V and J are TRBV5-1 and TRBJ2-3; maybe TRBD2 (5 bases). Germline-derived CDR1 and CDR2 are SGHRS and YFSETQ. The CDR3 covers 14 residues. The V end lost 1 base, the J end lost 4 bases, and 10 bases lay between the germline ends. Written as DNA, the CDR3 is TGCGCCAGCAGCTTGTTGGCGGGTGCAGATACGCAGTATTTT. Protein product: CASSLLAGADTQYF.

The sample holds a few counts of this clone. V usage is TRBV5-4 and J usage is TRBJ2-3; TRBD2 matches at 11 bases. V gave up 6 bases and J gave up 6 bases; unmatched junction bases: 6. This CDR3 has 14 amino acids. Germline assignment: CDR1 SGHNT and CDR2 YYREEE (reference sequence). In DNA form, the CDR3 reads TGTGCCAGCACCTTAAGGACTAGCGGGGATACGCAGTATTTT. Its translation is CASTLRTSGDTQYF.

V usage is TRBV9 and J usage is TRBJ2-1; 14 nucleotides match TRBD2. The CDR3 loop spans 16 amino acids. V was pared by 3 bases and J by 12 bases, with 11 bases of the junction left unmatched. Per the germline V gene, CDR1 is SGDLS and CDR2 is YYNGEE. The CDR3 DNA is TGTGCCAGCAGCGACCGACTAGCGGGAGGGACCGGGGGGCAGTTCTTC. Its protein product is CASSDRLAGGTGGQFF. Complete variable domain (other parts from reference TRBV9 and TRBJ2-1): DSGVTQTPKHLITATGQRVTLRCSPRSGDLSVYWYQQSLDQGLQFLIQYYNGEERAKGNILERFSAQQFPDLHSELNLSSLELGDSALYFCASSDRLAGGTGGQFFGPGTRLTVL.

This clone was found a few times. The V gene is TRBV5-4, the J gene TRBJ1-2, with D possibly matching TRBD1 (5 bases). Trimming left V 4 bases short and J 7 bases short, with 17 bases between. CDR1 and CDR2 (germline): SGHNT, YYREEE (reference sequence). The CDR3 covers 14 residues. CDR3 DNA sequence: TGTGCCAGCAGCCCCCGGGGGGACCGCGTTGGCTACACCTTC. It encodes CASSPRGDRVGYTF.

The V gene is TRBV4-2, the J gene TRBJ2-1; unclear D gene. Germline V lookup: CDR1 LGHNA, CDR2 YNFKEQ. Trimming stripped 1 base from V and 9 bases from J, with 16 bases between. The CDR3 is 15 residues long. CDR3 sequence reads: CASSQGAPRISEQFF. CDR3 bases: TGTGCCAGCAGCCAAGGGGCGCCCCGGATATCTGAGCAGTTCTTC.

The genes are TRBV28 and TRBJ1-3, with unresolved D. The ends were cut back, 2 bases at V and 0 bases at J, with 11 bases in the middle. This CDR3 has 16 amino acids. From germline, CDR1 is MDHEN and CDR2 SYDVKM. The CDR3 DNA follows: TGTGCCAGCAGTTTAGGGCACCCAAGCTCTGGAAACACCATATATTTT. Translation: CASSLGHPSSGNTIYF.

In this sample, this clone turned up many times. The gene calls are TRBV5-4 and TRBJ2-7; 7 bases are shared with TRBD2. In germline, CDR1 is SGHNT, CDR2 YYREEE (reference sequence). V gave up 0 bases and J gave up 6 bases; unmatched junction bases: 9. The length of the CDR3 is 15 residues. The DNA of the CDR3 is TGTGCCAGCAGCTTGGGAGCGGGAAGGAGGGGCGAGCAGTACTTC. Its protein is CASSLGAGRRGEQYF.

The CDR3 loop is CAIRVTDRRDTEAFF. CDR3 in DNA: TGTGCCATCAGGGTAACGGACAGGAGGGACACTGAAGCTTTCTTT. The V gene is TRBV10-3, the J gene TRBJ1-1, with 7 bases that match TRBD1. The V gene end was trimmed by 6 bases and the J gene end by 3 bases; junction bases not matched to a gene: 10. Germline V lookup: CDR1 ENHRY, CDR2 SYGVKD. The CDR3 loop spans 15 amino acids.

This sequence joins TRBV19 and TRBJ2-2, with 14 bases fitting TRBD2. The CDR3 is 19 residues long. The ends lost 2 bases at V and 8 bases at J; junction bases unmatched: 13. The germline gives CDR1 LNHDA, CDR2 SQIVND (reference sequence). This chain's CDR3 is CASSIFPPAGTSGRGELFF. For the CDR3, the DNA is TGTGCCAGTAGTATATTCCCCCCCGCCGGGACTAGCGGGAGAGGGGAGCTGTTTTTT. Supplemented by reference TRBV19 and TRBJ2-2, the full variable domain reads DGGITQSPKYLFRKEGQNVTLSCEQNLNHDAMYWYRQDPGQGLRLIYYSQIVNDFQKGDIAEGYSVSREKKESFPLTVTSAQKNPTAFYLCASSIFPPAGTSGRGELFFGEGSRLTVL.

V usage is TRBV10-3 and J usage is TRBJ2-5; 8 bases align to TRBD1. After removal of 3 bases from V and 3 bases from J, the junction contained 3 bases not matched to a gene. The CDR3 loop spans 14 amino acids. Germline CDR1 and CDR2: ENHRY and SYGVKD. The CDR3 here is CAISDGTGEETQYF. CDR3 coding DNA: TGTGCCATCAGTGACGGGACAGGAGAAGAGACCCAGTACTTC.

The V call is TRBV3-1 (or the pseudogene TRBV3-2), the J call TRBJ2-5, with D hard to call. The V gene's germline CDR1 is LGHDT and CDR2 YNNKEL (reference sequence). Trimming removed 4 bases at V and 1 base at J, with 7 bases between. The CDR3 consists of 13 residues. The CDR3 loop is CASSLQRQETQYF. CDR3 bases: TGTGCCAGCAGCCTACAACGCCAAGAGACCCAGTACTTC.

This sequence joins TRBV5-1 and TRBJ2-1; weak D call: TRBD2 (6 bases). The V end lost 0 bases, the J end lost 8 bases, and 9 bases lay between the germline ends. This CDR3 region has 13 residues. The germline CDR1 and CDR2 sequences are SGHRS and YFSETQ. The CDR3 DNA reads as TGCGCCAGCAGCTTGGCGGGGGTATATGAGCAGTTCTTC. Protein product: CASSLAGVYEQFF.

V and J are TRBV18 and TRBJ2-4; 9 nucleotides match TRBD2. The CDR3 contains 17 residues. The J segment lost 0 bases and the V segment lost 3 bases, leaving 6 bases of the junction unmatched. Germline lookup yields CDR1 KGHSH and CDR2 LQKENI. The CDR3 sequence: CASSPRTSELAKNIQYF. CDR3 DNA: TGTGCCAGCTCACCCCGGACTAGCGAACTAGCCAAAAACATTCAGTACTTC.

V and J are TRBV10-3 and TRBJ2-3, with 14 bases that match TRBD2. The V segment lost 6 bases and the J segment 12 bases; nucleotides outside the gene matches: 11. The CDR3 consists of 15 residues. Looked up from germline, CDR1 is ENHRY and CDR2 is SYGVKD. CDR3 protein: CAIRETSGGAHPQYF. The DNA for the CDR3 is TGTGCCATCAGGGAGACTAGCGGGGGGGCGCACCCTCAGTATTTT.

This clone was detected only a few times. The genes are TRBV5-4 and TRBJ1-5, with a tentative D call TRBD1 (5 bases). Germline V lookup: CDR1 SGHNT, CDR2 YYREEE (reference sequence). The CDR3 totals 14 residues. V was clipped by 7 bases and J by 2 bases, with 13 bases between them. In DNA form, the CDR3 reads TGTGCCAGCCCCCCGGAACAGGGCAATCAGCCCCAGCATTTT. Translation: CASPPEQGNQPQHF.

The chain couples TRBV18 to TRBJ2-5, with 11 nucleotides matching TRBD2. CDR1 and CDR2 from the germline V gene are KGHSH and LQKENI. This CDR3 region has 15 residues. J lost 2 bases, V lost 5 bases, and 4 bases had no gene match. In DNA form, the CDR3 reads TGTGCCAGCTCATCCCTAGCGGGAGGACAAGAGACCCAGTACTTC. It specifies CASSSLAGGQETQYF.

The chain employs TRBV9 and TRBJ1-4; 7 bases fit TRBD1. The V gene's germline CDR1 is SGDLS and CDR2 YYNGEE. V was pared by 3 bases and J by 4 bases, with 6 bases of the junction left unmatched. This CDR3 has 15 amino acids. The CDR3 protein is CASSARQGYNEKLFF. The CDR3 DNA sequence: TGTGCCAGCAGCGCCCGACAGGGTTATAATGAAAAACTGTTTTTT.

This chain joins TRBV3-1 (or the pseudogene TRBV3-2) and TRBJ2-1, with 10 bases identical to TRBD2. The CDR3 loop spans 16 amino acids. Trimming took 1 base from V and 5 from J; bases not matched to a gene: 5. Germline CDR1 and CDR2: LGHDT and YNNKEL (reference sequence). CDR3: CASSQGRTSGNNEQFF. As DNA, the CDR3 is TGTGCCAGCAGCCAAGGCCGGACTAGCGGTAACAATGAGCAGTTCTTC.

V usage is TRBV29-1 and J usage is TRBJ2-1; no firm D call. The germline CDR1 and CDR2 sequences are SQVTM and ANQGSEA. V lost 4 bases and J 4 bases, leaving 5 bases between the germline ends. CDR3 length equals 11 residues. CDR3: CSVGRYNEQFF. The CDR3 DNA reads TGCAGCGTTGGCAGATACAATGAGCAGTTCTTC.

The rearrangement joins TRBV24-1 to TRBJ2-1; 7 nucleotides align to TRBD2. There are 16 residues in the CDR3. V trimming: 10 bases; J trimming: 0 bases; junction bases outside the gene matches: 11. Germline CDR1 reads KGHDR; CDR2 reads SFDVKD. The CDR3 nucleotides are TGTGCCACTAGCCCGTTGGGCGGGAGCTCCTACAATGAGCAGTTCTTC. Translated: CATSPLGGSSYNEQFF.

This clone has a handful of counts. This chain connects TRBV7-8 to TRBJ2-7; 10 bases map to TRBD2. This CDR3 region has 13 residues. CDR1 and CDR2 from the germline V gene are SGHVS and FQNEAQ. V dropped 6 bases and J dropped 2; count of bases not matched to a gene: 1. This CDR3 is CASRLAGAYEQYF. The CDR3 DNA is TGTGCCAGCAGGCTAGCGGGAGCCTACGAGCAGTACTTC.